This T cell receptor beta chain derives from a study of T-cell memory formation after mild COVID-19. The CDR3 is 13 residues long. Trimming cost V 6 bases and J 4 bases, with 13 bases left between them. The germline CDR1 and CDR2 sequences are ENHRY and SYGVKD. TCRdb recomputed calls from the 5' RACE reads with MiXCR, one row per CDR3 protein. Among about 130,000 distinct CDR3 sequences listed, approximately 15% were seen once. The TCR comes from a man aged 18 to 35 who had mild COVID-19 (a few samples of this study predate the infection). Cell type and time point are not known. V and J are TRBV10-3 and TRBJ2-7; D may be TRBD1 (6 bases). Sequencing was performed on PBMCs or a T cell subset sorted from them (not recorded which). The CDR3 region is CAIRGTLLYEQYF. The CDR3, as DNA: TGTGCCATCAGAGGGACACTCTTATACGAGCAGTACTTC.